The clone carrying this T cell receptor beta chain was seen repeatedly, ten times or more. The data originate from a study of blood T cells in healthy people across ages. Around 9 milliliters of peripheral blood were drawn from each donor into EDTA-treated tubes. The CDR3 is 15 amino acids. Germline-derived CDR1 and CDR2 are LGHNA and YSLEER. V lost 0 bases and J lost 0, with 6 bases in between. The use of a sample-barcoded 5' primer and a J-beta primer mix characterized a second PCR of roughly 6 to 12 cycles. TCRdb fed the 5' RACE reads into MiXCR, producing one record per CDR3 protein. The table has around 710,000 distinct CDR3 sequences, about 42% seen once; the top ten hold 20% to 25%.

What was sequenced was blood. The chain combines TRBV4-3 with TRBJ2-1; no firm D call. This sequence was found in a woman in her sixties in good health. The CDR3 DNA is TGCGCCAGCAGCCAAGACCCTAGCTCCTACAATGAGCAGTTCTTC. Encoded protein: CASSQDPSSYNEQFF.